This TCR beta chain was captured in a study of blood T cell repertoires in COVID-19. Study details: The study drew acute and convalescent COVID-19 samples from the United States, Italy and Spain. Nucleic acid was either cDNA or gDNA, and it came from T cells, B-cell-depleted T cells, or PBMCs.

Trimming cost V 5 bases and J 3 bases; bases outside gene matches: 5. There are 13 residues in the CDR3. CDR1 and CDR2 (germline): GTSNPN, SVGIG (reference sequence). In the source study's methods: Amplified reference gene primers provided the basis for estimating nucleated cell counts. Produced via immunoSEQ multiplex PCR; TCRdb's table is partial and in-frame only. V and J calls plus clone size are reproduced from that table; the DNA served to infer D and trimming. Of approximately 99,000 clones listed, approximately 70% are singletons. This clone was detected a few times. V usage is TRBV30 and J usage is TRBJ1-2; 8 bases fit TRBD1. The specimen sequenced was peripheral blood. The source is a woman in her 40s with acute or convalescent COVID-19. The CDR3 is CAWGTGYYYGYTF. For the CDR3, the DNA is TGTGCCTGGGGGACAGGCTACTACTATGGCTACACCTTC.